This T cell receptor (beta chain) is drawn from a study of T cells in Graves' hyperthyroidism and ophthalmopathy. Between the trimmed V and J ends, which lost 7 bases and 1 base, there was a span of 7 bases. This CDR3 has 11 residues. CDR1 SQVTM and CDR2 ANQGSEA come from the germline V gene. Amplified TCR beta CDR3 regions came from RNA transcripts. The HTBI primer set served for first-round RT-PCR of the TCR CDR3. TCRdb fed the multiplex PCR reads into MiXCR, producing one record per CDR3 protein. The top ten clones hold roughly 20% of a sample with under 450,000 distinct CDR3 sequences, approximately 15% of them seen once.

Sequenced sample: blood. The receptor was isolated from a man aged 30-40 years with Graves' hyperthyroidism that later progressed to Graves' ophthalmopathy. The V gene is TRBV29-1, the J gene TRBJ1-1; D not resolved. CDR3 bases: TGCAGCGCCCGCAAGAACACTGAAGCTTTCTTT. Its translation: CSARKNTEAFF.